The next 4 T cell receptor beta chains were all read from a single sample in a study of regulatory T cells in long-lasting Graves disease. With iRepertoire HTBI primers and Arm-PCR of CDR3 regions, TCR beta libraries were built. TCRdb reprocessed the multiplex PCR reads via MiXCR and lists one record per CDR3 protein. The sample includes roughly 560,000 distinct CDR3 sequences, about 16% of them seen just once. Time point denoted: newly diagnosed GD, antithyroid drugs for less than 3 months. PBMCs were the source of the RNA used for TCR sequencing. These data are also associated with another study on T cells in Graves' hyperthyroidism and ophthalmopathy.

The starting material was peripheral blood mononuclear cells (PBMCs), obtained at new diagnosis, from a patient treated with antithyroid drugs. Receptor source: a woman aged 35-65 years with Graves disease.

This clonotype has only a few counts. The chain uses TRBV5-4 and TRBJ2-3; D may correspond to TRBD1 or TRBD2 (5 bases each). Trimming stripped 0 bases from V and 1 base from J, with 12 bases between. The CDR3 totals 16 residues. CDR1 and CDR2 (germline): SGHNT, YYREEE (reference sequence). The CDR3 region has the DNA TGTGCCAGCAGCTTGGAGAGGGGTCTCCGCACAGATACGCAGTATTTT. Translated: CASSLERGLRTDTQYF.

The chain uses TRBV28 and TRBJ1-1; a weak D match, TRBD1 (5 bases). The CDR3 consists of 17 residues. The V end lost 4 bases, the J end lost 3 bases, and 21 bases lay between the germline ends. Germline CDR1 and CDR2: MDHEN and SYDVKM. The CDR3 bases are TGTGCCAGCAGTTCTGGGCAGGGAGGCAGGAGGGACACTGAAGCTTTCTTT. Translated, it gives CASSSGQGGRRDTEAFF.

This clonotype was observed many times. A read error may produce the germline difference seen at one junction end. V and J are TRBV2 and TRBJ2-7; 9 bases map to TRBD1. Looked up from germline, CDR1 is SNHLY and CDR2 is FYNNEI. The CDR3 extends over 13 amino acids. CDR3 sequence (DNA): TGCGCCAGCAGTGGGACAGGGACCTACGAGCAGTACTTC. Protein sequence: CASSGTGTYEQYF.

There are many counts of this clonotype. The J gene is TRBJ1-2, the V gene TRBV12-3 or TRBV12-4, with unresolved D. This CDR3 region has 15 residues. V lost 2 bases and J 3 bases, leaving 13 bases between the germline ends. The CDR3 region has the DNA TGTGCCAGCAGTTTAACCGGAGGGTTCGACTATGGCTACACCTTC. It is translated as CASSLTGGFDYGYTF.